The entry that follows covers one T cell receptor beta chain sequence. What it binds is not known. Assay: immunoSEQ multiplex PCR; the TCRdb copy retains only in-frame clones and omits some. The data hold 200,000 or so clones, with approximately 92% observed a single time. The sample belongs to a study of T cell responses to AZD1222 COVID-19 vaccine. CDR1 and CDR2 (germline): KGHDR, SFDVKD. CDR3 length equals 15 residues. With V trimmed by 4 bases and J by 5 bases, 7 bases remained unmatched. Findings and caveats of the study: Across spike, vaccine-associated CD4 TCRs were found, dominant at 160-218 and 743-854.

This receptor was taken from an adult in good health. The sample in question was peripheral blood, obtained on day 0 of AZD1222 vaccination. The J gene is TRBJ2-3, the V gene TRBV24-1; 8 bases map to TRBD2. The CDR3 reads CATSEVGLEGDTQYF. In DNA form, the CDR3 reads TGTGCCACCAGTGAAGTGGGACTAGAAGGAGATACGCAGTATTTT.